In this sample, the clone carrying this T cell receptor beta chain turned up a few times. Its antigen is currently unknown. This library used roughly 400 ng RNA and molecular barcoded adaptors spanning alpha/delta and beta/gamma chains. TCRdb passed the reads through MiXCR, listing each CDR3 protein once. There are around 130,000 distinct CDR3 sequences in the sample; around 13% occur only once, and about 8.6% lies in the top ten. This entry comes from a study of read filtering for tumor transcriptome and immune sequencing. Study-level information: After DNase treatment, RNA was made into whole-transcriptome libraries. Per sample, TCR-region reads ranged about 4 to 11 million by IR-seq, 85 to 1273 by RNA-seq. Study results and caveats: In IR-seq, single-read clonotypes were 65% to 90% of clonotypes but approximately 3.5% of reads. IR-seq captured clonotypes deeper and more reliably than RNA-seq.

The CDR3 is made up of 13 amino acids. Trimming pared 5 bases from V and 8 bases from J, leaving 15 bases between. The sequence came from a donor aged 40 or older with multiple myeloma. Sequencing used a population of CD138-negative cells sorted from bone marrow. The rearrangement uses TRBV12-3 or TRBV12-4 and TRBJ1-2, with D uncertain. CDR3 nucleotides: TGTGCCAGCAGTCCCGGTTTCCAGTCCGGCTACACCTTC. Amino acid sequence: CASSPGFQSGYTF.